Below, one T cell receptor beta chain is given with its context. What it binds is not known. Germline CDR1 reads MRHNA; CDR2 reads SNTAGT. V lost 6 bases, J lost 4 bases, and 7 bases stayed unmatched. The CDR3 sequence is 15 residues long. TCRdb passed the RT-PCR reads through MiXCR, listing each CDR3 protein once. Of some 640,000 distinct CDR3 sequences in the sample, about 14% were seen once. The source of the sample is a study of response to subunit inactivated influenza vaccine. Study results and limitations: It was the authors' suggestion that each seasonal influenza vaccination recruits few new T cells.

Sequencing used PBMCs from blood, obtained 14 to 15 days before vaccination. V is TRBV6-4 and J is TRBJ2-3, with 10 bases that match TRBD1. The source is a middle-aged man who received an inactivated influenza vaccine. CDR3 region: CASSDRDRGSDTQYF. In DNA, the CDR3 is TGTGCCAGCAGCGACCGGGACAGGGGATCAGATACGCAGTATTTT.